This T cell receptor beta chain stems from a study of blood T cell repertoires in COVID-19. Study context: Acute and convalescent COVID-19 samples came from the United States, Italy and Spain.

Profiling relied on immunoSEQ multiplex PCR, and the TCRdb table lists in-frame clones only, not all of them. The repertoire holds tens of thousands of clones, with 86% as singletons. A single count supports this clone. The CDR3 loop spans 13 amino acids. The germline V gene encodes CDR1 SGHDN and CDR2 FVKESK. V lost 0 bases to trimming and J lost 4 bases, with 6 bases between them. V usage is TRBV14 and J usage is TRBJ1-1; D ambiguous. The origin of this receptor is a man younger than 40 with acute or convalescent COVID-19. The sample taken for sequencing was peripheral blood. Here the CDR3 reads CASSQDRITEAFF. CDR3 in DNA: TGTGCCAGCAGCCAAGACAGGATCACTGAAGCTTTCTTT. Full variable domain (rest looked up from reference TRBV14 and TRBJ1-1): EAGVTQFPSHSVIEKGQTVTLRCDPISGHDNLYWYRRVMGKEIKFLLHFVKESKQDESGMPNNRFLAERTGGTYSTLKVQPAELEDSGVYFCASSQDRITEAFFGQGTRLTVV.